A few counts support the clone carrying this TCR beta chain. Germline loops: CDR1 SGHTA, CDR2 FQGNSA. V lost 1 base and J lost 1, with 11 bases in between. This CDR3 contains 15 residues. Via MiXCR, TCRdb re-called the RT-PCR reads, giving one row per CDR3 protein. The data show 650,000 to 800,000 distinct CDR3 sequences, more than 13% seen once. Specimen: memory CD4+ T cells from blood. This TCR derives from a female donor in good health, serving as a healthy control. The chain combines TRBV7-2 with TRBJ2-7; D unresolved. Here the CDR3 reads CASSLGLSRSYEQYF. CDR3 sequence (DNA): TGTGCCAGCAGCTTAGGGCTGAGCAGGTCCTACGAGCAGTACTTC. Full variable domain (outside the CDR3, taken from reference TRBV7-2 and TRBJ2-7): GAGVSQSPSNKVTEKGKDVELRCDPISGHTALYWYRQSLGQGLEFLIYFQGNSAPDKSGLPSDRFSAERTGGSVSTLTIQRTQQEDSAVYLCASSLGLSRSYEQYFGPGTRLTVT.